This T cell receptor (beta chain) was observed in a study of blood T cell repertoires in COVID-19. Study background: Whether acute or convalescent, the COVID-19 samples came from the United States, Italy and Spain. The analysed material was cDNA or gDNA that came from T cells, B-cell-depleted T cells, or PBMCs.

This clone is a singleton in its sample. Original handling: Reference gene primer amplification gave nucleated cell count estimates. Generated by immunoSEQ multiplex PCR, the TCRdb table keeps only in-frame clones and is missing some. Clone size and the V and J calls come from that table; the DNA yielded D and trimming. The sample contains around 180,000 clones, approximately 85% of which appear only once. The CDR3 totals 14 residues. The V and J ends lost 3 bases and 4 bases, in that order; junction bases with no gene match: 5. CDR1 is MNHNS, CDR2 SASEGT, per germline. The TCR sequence derives from a human donor with active or convalescent COVID-19. The donor label of this sample is uncertain. The sample comprised peripheral blood. The chain employs TRBV6-1 and TRBJ2-5; TRBD1 matches 7 bases. CDR3 region: CASSDRGLRETQYF. The CDR3 region has the DNA TGTGCCAGCAGTGACAGGGGGTTAAGAGAGACCCAGTACTTC.